What follows are 16 T cell receptor beta chains derived from one specimen sequenced in a study of post-analysis software for immune sequencing data. General observations from the study: Among a handful of TRBV segments more frequent in patients than controls were TRBV5-6, TRBV5-1 and TRBV20-1.

Tagging with unique molecular identifiers was a feature of the TCR beta cDNA libraries. TCRdb called the PCR reads again in MiXCR, with one record for every CDR3 protein. The sample lists 740,000 or so distinct CDR3 sequences; approximately 50% were seen once. No antigen has been identified for these receptors. Sequencing used blood. These receptors were obtained from a girl aged 10-17 years with multiple sclerosis.

CDR3 DNA sequence: TGCAGTGTCAAGACGACGCTGGGGCATGGCTACACCTTC. This gives the protein CSVKTTLGHGYTF. The chain uses TRBV20-1 and TRBJ1-2, with D perhaps TRBD1 (5 bases). The germline V gene encodes CDR1 DFQATT and CDR2 SNEGSKA (reference sequence). The ends were cut back, 7 bases at V and 6 bases at J, with 18 bases in the middle. The CDR3 sequence is 13 residues long.

As to this clonotype: A read error may account for a junction end that differs from germline. The genes are TRBV7-3 and TRBJ2-1; 7 nucleotides agree with TRBD1. Germline assignment: CDR1 SGHTA and CDR2 FQGTGA. The CDR3 spans 17 residues. Written as DNA, the CDR3 is TGTGCCAGCAGCACCTCCCGGGACAGAGGTTCCTACGATGAGCAGTTCTTC. Translated: CASSTSRDRGSYDEQFF.

The chain combines TRBV15 with TRBJ1-1, with 7 bases aligning to TRBD1. Trimming removed 6 bases from V and 6 bases from J; junction bases left unmatched: 7. Germline V gives CDR1 LNHNV, CDR2 YYDKDF (reference sequence). This CDR3 comprises 13 residues. CDR3 DNA: TGTGCCACCAGGCATATGACAGGGCCTGAAGCTTTCTTT. This codes for CATRHMTGPEAFF.

This clonotype has a handful of counts. The chain uses TRBV29-1 and TRBJ2-3, with D tentatively TRBD1 or TRBD2 (5 bases each). V lost 4 bases and J 6 bases, leaving 26 bases between the germline ends. Germline V gene sequence: CDR1 SQVTM, CDR2 ANQGSEA. The CDR3 length is 17 residues. CDR3 sequence reads: CSVVGEVGPLVTDTQYF. CDR3 sequence (DNA): TGCAGCGTTGTGGGGGAAGTGGGACCTCTGGTCACGGATACGCAGTATTTT.

The chain has TRBV29-1 and TRBJ1-2, with D possibly being TRBD1 (5 bases). CDR1 is SQVTM and CDR2 is ANQGSEA in the germline V gene. The length of the CDR3 is 12 residues. V lost 5 bases and J 5 bases, leaving 12 bases between the germline ends. The CDR3 here is CSVIGADYGYTF. The CDR3 nucleotides are TGCAGCGTTATTGGGGCGGATTATGGCTACACCTTC.

The chain employs TRBV7-2 and TRBJ2-7; 11 bases fit TRBD2. V shed 2 bases, J shed 2 bases, and the junction held 14 bases outside the gene matches. This CDR3 region has 19 residues. From germline, CDR1 is SGHTA and CDR2 FQGNSA. CDR3 protein: CASSLKVTSGGLGPYEQYF. The CDR3, as DNA: TGTGCCAGCAGCTTAAAGGTCACTAGCGGGGGCTTGGGACCCTACGAGCAGTACTTC.

This chain connects TRBV6-4 to TRBJ2-3; 7 positions match TRBD2. There are 17 residues in the CDR3. The V segment lost 5 bases and the J segment 4 bases; nucleotides outside the gene matches: 15. Per the germline V gene, CDR1 is MRHNA and CDR2 is SNTAGT. In nucleotides, the CDR3 is TGTGCCAGCAGTTCTGAATCACCCGGGAGGAACGCAGATACGCAGTATTTT. Amino acid sequence: CASSSESPGRNADTQYF.

As to this clonotype: A read error may account for a junction end that differs from germline. The chain has TRBV5-1 and TRBJ1-6; tentative D call: TRBD1 (5 bases). The length of the CDR3 is 14 residues. CDR1 is SGHRS and CDR2 is YFSETQ in the germline V gene. CDR3 protein: CASGRDGGNSPLHF. DNA for the CDR3: TGTGCCAGCGGCCGGGACGGCGGGAACTCACCCCTCCACTTT.

V is TRBV25-1 and J is TRBJ2-1; D gene uncertain. The germline CDR1 and CDR2 sequences are MGHDK and SYGVNS. Trimming shortened V by 8 bases and J by 4 bases, and 6 bases separated the two germline ends. The CDR3 totals 11 residues. The CDR3 DNA is TGTGCCAGCGTAGCTTACAATGAGCAGTTCTTC. It yields the protein CASVAYNEQFF.

This clonotype has just a few counts. The CDR3 DNA reads TGTGCCAGCAGTTTAGCGGGACCCCTCCACTTT. Translated, it gives CASSLAGPLHF. This sequence joins TRBV12-3 or TRBV12-4 and TRBJ1-6; D uncertain. The CDR3 extends over 11 amino acids. Trimming stripped 0 bases from V and 12 bases from J, with 3 bases between.

CDR3 coding DNA: TGCGCCAGCAGCCAGGACTCCTCACTTTACGAGCAGTACTTC. Amino acids: CASSQDSSLYEQYF. V usage is TRBV4-1 and J usage is TRBJ2-7; D is possibly TRBD2 (5 bases). The CDR3 spans 14 residues. Germline V gives CDR1 MGHRA, CDR2 YSYEKL. The V gene lost 3 bases and the J gene lost 4 bases, with 13 bases spanning the gap.

V and J are TRBV6-1 and TRBJ2-3; a possible D gene is TRBD1 (5 bases). This CDR3 is 14 amino acids long. Trimming stripped 5 bases from V and 3 bases from J, with 12 bases between. The germline CDR1 and CDR2 sequences are MNHNS and SASEGT. The CDR3 DNA reads as TGTGCCAGCAGTCTGACAGCTCCTACAGATACGCAGTATTTT. Protein sequence: CASSLTAPTDTQYF.

This clonotype came up a few times. J is TRBJ2-7 and V is TRBV29-1, with D possibly being TRBD1 (5 bases). Trimming removed 3 bases from V and 3 bases from J, with 12 bases in between. CDR1 and CDR2 from the germline V gene are SQVTM and ANQGSEA. The CDR3 length is 13 residues. The CDR3: CSVDAGHNYEQYF. The CDR3 nucleotides read TGCAGCGTTGACGCAGGACACAACTACGAGCAGTACTTC.

A remark on this clonotype: Germline is not matched at one junction end, which may reflect a read error. The chain uses TRBV15 and TRBJ2-7; possible D gene TRBD2, 6 bases. CDR1 is LNHNV, CDR2 YYDKDF, per germline (reference sequence). The CDR3 length is 15 residues. DNA for the CDR3: TGTGCCGCCAGGACTACTGCGGTGAGCTCCTACGAGCAGTACTTC. Encoded protein: CAARTTAVSSYEQYF.

This clonotype was found a few times. The chain is built from TRBV20-1 and TRBJ2-7; D unclear. The CDR3 covers 12 residues. From germline, CDR1 is DFQATT and CDR2 SNEGSKA (reference sequence). The V gene lost 1 base and the J gene lost 4 bases, with 8 bases spanning the gap. The CDR3 bases are TGCAGTGCTAGAGTCCGTCCATACGAGCAGTACTTC. As protein: CSARVRPYEQYF.

This clonotype was seen only a few times. The chain couples TRBV7-9 to TRBJ1-2, with unresolved D. The germline V and J ends were trimmed by 7 bases and 8 bases, with 26 bases remaining between them. Per germline, CDR1 SEHNR and CDR2 FQNEAQ (reference sequence). The length of the CDR3 is 16 residues. DNA of the CDR3: TGTGCCAGCACTTCCAAGGAGGCTCCCTCGGCAGAAGGCTACACCTTC. It translates to CASTSKEAPSAEGYTF.